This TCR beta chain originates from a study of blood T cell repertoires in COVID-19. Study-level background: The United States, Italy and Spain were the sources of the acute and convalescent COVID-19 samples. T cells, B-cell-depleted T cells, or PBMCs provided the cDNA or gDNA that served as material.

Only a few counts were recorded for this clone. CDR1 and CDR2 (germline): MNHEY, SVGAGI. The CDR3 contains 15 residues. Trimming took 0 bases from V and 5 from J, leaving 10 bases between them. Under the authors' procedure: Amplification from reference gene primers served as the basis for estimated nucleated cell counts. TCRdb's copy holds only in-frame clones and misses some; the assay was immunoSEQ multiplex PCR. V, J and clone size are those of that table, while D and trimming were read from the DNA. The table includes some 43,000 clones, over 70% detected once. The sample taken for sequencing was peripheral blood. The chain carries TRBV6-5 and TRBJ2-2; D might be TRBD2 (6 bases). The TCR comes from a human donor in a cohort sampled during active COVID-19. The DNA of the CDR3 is TGTGCCAGCAGTTACTCGGAGGGAGTAACCGGGGAGCTGTTTTTT. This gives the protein CASSYSEGVTGELFF.